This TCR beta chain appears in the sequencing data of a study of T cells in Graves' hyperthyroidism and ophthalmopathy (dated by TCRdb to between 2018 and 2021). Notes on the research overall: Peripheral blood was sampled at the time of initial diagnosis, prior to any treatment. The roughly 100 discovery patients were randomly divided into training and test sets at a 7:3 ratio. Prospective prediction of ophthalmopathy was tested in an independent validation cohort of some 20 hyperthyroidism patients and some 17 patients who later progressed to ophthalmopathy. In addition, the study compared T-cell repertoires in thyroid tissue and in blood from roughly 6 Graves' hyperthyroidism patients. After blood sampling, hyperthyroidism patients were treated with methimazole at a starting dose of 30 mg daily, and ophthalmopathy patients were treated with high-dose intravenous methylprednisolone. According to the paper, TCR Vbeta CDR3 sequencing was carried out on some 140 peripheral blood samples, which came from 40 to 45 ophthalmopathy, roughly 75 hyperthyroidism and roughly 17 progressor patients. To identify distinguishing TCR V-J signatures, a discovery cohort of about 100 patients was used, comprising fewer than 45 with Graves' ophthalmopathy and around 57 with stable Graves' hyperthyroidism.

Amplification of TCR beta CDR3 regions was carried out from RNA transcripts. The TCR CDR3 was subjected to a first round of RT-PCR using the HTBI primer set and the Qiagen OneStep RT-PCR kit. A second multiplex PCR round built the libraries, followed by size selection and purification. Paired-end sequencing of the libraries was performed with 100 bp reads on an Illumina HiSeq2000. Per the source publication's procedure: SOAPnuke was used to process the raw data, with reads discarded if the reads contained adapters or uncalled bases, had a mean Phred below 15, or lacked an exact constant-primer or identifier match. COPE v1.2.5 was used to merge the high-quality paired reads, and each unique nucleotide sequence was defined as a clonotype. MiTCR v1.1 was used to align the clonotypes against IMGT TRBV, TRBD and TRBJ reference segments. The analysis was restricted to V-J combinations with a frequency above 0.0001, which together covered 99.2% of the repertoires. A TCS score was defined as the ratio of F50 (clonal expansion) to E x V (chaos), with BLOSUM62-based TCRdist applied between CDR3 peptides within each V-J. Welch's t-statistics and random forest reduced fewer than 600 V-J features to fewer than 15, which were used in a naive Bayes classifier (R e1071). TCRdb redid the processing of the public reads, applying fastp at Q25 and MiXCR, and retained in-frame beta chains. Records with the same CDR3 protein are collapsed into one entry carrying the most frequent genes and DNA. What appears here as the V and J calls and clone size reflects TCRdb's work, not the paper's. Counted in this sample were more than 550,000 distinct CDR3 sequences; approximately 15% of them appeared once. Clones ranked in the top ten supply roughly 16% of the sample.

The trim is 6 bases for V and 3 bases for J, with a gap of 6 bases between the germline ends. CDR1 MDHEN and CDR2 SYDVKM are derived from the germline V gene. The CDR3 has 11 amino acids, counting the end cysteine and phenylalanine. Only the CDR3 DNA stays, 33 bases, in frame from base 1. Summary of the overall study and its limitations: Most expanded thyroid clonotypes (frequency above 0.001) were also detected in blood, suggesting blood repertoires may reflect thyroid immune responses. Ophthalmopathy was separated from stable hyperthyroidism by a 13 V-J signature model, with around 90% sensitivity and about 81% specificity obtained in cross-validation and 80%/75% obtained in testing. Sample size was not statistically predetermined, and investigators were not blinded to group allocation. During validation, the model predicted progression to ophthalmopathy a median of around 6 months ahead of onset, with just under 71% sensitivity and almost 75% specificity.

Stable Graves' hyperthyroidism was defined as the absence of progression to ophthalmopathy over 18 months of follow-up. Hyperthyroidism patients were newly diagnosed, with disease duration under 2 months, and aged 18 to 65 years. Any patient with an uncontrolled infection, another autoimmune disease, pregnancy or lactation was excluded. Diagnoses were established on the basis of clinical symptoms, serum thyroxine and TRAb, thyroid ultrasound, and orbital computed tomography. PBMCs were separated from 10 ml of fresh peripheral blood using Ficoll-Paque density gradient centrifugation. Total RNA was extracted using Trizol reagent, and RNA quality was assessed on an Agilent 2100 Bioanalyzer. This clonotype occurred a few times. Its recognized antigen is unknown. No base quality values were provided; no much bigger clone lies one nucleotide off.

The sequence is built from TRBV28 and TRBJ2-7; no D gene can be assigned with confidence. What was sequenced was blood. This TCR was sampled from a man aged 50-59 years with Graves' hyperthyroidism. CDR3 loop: CASRGNYEQYF. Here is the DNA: TGTGCCAGCAGAGGGAACTACGAGCAGTACTTC.